The 2 T cell receptor beta chains below all came from one sample that was sequenced in a study of blood T cell repertoires in COVID-19. Profiling relied on immunoSEQ multiplex PCR, and the TCRdb table lists in-frame clones only, not all of them. The sample records about 81,000 clones, around 88% being singletons. The sequenced material came from peripheral blood. The receptors derive from a human donor in a cohort sampled during active COVID-19.

This chain connects TRBV5-4 to TRBJ1-2; tentative D call: TRBD1 (5 bases). V was clipped by 0 bases and J by 4 bases, with 13 bases between them. The CDR3 is 15 residues long. CDR1 and CDR2 (germline): SGHNT, YYREEE (reference sequence). The DNA for the CDR3 is TGTGCCAGCAGCTTGGGGGGCGCGGGAAGCTATGGCTACACCTTC. Its translation is CASSLGGAGSYGYTF.

This chain connects TRBV18 to TRBJ1-1; weak D call: TRBD1 (6 bases). The CDR3 runs 15 residues. Germline loops: CDR1 KGHSH, CDR2 LQKENI. The ends were cut back, 6 bases at V and 3 bases at J, with 17 bases in the middle. CDR3 in DNA: TGTGCCAGCTCCGACGGGGGGGCCCCGGACACTGAAGCTTTCTTT. Translation gives CASSDGGAPDTEAFF.